This T cell receptor beta chain was captured by sequencing in a study of blood T cell repertoires in COVID-19 (dated by TCRdb to about 2020). Regarding the study in general: Samples from collaborators originated in the United States, Italy and Spain and spanned both the acute and convalescent phases of COVID-19. The material from the prospective study consisted of cDNA or gDNA derived from T cells, B-cell-depleted T cells, or PBMCs. The dataset comprised deeply sampled blood TCRbeta repertoires from subjects exposed to, actively infected with, or recovered from COVID-19. A freely available public database, intended as a resource for researchers studying the immune response to SARS-CoV-2, is where the repertoires were released. Samples came from the ongoing ImmuneRACE study (first 160 participants) plus 1,254 subjects from 6 global collaborators. Nearly every sample came with metadata listing a de-identified subject ID, COVID-19 status, age in years and sex. Where HLA class I and class II types were available, the types were taken from metadata supplied by the sample provider, not from assay-based typing. Study-wide conclusions, independent of this receptor: Clinical and demographic metadata were provided uncurated, with the amount varying by source and participant.

As to this clone: Its recognized antigen is unknown. Base qualities are missing; no much larger clone stands one base away.

TCRbeta CDR3 regions were amplified from genomic DNA by means of the immunoSEQ Assay, a bias-controlled multiplex PCR. The study's processing was this. Nucleated cell counts per sample were estimated from amplification of reference gene primers within the assay. To quantify the absolute abundance of each unique TCRbeta CDR3 rearrangement, sequence reads were collapsed and filtered. For each sample, productive Simpson clonality was calculated as the square root of Simpson's diversity index over productive rearrangements. TCRdb holds this immuneACCESS table with in-frame rearrangements only. Some clones are missing; in checked studies, unresolved V genes explain under half, and the rest has no known cause. That table furnishes V, J and clone size, whereas the DNA furnished D and trimming. In this sample the table shows fewer than 250,000 clones, about 91% of which occur a single time. About 5% of the sample is held by the ten biggest clonotypes.

The collaborating institutions used their own protocols to collect whole blood in K2EDTA tubes. For TCRbeta analysis, collaborators shipped samples in one of three forms: frozen whole blood, isolated PBMCs, or DNA extracted from either of those sample types. The CDR3 starts with the cysteine, ends with the phenylalanine, and has 15 residues. The entry retains the CDR3 DNA only, 45 bases that are in frame from base 1. Reading the germline V gene gives CDR1 SGHVS and CDR2 FQNEAQ. V gives up 1 base and J gives up 1 base, and the segment between their germline ends measures 8 bases. In this chain, TRBV7-8 is recombined with TRBJ1-5; the D gene is perhaps TRBD1, from 6 matching bases. The clonotype originates from a woman aged 40 to 50 with acute or convalescent COVID-19. The sequenced sample was peripheral blood. The CDR3 region: CASSLGGPSNQPQHF. The nucleotides are TGTGCCAGCAGCTTAGGGGGGCCGAGCAATCAGCCCCAGCATTTT. The full variable domain, completed from the reference TRBV7-8 and TRBJ1-5 proteins outside the CDR3, reads GAGVSQSPRYKVAKRGQDVALRCDPISGHVSLFWYQQALGQGPEFLTYFQNEAQLDKSGLPSDRFFAERPEGSVSTLKIQRTQQEDSAVYLCASSLGGPSNQPQHFGDGTRLSIL.